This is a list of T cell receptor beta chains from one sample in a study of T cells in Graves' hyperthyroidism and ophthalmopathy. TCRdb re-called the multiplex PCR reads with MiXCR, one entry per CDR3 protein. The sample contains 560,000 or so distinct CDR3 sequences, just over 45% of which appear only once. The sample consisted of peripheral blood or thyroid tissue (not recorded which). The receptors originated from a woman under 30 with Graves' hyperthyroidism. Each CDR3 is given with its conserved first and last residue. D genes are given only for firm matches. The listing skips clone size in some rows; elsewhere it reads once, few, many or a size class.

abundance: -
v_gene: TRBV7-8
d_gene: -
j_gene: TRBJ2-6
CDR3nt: TGTGCCAGCAGCTTAAACAGGGTTGGGGCCAACGTCCTGACTTTC
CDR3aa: CASSLNRVGANVLTF

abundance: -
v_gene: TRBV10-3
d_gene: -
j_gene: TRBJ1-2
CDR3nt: TGTGCCATCAGGGCTTTGGATGGCTACACCTTC
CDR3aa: CAIRALDGYTF

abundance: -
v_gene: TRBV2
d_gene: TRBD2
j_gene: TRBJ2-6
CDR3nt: TGTGCCAGCAGCCAGGGAGGGTCAACTGGGGCCAACGTCCTGACTTTC
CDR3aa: CASSQGGSTGANVLTF

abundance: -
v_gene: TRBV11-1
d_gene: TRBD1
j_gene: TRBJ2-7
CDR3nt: TGTGCCAGCAGCCTACGGGACAGGGGGAGTGGTAAGCAGTACTTC
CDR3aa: CASSLRDRGSGKQYF

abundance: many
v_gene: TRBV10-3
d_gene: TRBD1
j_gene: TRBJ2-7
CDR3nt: TGTGCCATCAGGAAGGGACAGGGAAGTAACTACGAGCAGTACTTC
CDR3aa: CAIRKGQGSNYEQYF

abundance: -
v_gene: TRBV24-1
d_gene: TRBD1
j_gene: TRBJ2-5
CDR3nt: TGTGCCACCAGTGATGACTTCGCCGGGACAGGGAAAGAGACCCAGTACTTC
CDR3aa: CATSDDFAGTGKETQYF

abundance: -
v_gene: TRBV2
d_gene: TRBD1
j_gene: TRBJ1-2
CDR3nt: TGTGCCAGCACCTCATCCGGGACAGGGGTTGGCTACACCTTC
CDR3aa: CASTSSGTGVGYTF

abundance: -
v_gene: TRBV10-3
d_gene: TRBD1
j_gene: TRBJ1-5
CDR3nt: TGTGCCATCAGAGAGTCGACAGGGGACCTCCAGCCCCAGCATTTT
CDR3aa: CAIRESTGDLQPQHF

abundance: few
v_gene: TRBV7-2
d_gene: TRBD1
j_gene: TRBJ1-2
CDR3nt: TGTGCCAGCAGCTCCGCCACCGGGACAGTCTATGGCTACACCTTC
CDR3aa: CASSSATGTVYGYTF

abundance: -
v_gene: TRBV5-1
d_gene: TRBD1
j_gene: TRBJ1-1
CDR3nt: TGCGCCAGCAGCTGGACGACAGGGGATTTTACTGAAGCTTTCTTT
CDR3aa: CASSWTTGDFTEAFF

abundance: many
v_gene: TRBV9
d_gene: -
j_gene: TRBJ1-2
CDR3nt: TGTGCCAGCAGCGTGTACCGGGACAATAACTATGGCTACACCTTC
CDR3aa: CASSVYRDNNYGYTF

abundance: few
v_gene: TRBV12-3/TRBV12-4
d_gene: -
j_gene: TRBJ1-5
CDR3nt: TGTGCCAGCAGTTGGGGGATGTTTCAGCCCCAGCATTTT
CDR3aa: CASSWGMFQPQHF

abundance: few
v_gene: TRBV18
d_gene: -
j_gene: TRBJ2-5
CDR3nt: TGTGCCAGCTCACCAAACGACGACAGGCCGGAGACCCAGTACTTC
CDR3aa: CASSPNDDRPETQYF

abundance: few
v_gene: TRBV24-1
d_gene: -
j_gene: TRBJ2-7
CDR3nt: TGTGCCAGCAGTCTGTGGACGGGGGAGCAGTACTTC
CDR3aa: CASSLWTGEQYF

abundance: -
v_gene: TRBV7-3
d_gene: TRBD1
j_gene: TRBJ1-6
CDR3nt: TGTGCCAGCAGCGAACAGGGGGGGGCTCGTTCACCCCTCCACTTT
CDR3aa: CASSEQGGARSPLHF

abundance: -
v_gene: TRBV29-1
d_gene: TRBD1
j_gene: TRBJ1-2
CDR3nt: TGCAGCCATTCCGGGACAGGGGAAATCGAATATGGCTACACCTTC
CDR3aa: CSHSGTGEIEYGYTF

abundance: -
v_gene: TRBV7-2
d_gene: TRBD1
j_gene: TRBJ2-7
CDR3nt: TGTGCCAGCATCCCGGGACAGGGGGCATGGGACGAGCAGTACTTC
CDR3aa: CASIPGQGAWDEQYF

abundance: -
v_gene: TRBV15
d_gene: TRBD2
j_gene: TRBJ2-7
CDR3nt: TGTGCCACCAGCAGAGATCGGGCGGGAGGGAACAATGAGCAGTACTTC
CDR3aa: CATSRDRAGGNNEQYF

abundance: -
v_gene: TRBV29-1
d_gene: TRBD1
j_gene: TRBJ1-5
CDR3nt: TGCAGCGTCTCTCAGGGGGGGCAGCCCCAGCATTTT
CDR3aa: CSVSQGGQPQHF

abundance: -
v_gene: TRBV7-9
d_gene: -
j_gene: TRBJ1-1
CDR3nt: TGTGCCAGCCGAGGGGGGAGGTGGGGGAACACTGAAGCTTTCTTT
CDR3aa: CASRGGRWGNTEAFF

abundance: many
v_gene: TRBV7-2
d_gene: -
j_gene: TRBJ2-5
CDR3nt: TGCGCCAGCAGCCCGGACATGCAAGAGACCCAGTACTTC
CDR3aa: CASSPDMQETQYF

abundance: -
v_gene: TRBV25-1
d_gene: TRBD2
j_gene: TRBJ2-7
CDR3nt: TGTGCCAGCAGATGGCAGCGGGGCTCCTACCAGCAGTACTTC
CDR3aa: CASRWQRGSYQQYF

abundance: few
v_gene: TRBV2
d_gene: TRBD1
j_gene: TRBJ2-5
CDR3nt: TGTGCCAGCAGCGGGGACAGGGGTCTGGAGACCCAGTACTTC
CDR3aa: CASSGDRGLETQYF

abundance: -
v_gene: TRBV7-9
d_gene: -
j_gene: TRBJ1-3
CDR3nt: TGTGCCAGCAGTTACGGGGCAGGGCACTCTGGAAACACCATATATTTT
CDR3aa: CASSYGAGHSGNTIYF

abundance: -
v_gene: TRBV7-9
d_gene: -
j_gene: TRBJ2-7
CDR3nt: TGCGCCAGCAGCCAAGTTCCTGCTAGCTCCTACGAGCAGTACTTC
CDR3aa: CASSQVPASSYEQYF

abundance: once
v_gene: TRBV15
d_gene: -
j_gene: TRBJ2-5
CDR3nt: TGTGCCACCAGCAGCCCCGAGGGGCGAACCCAAGAGACCCAGTACTTC
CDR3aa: CATSSPEGRTQETQYF

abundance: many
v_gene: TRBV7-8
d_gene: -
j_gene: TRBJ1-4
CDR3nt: TGTGCCAGCAGCTTAGGACTGCGTAATGAAAAACTGTTTTTT
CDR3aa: CASSLGLRNEKLFF

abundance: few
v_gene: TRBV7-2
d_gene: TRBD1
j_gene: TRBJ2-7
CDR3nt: TGTGCCAGCAGACAACAGGGGTTCAGGTACGAGCAGTACTTC
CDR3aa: CASRQQGFRYEQYF

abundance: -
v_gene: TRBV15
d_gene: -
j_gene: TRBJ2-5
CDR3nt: TGTGCCACCAGCAGAGATGGGTCAGGGGGGGAGACCCAGTACTTC
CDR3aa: CATSRDGSGGETQYF

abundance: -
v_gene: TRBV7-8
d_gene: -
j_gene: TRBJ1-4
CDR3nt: TGTGCCAGCAGCTTAGGCAACCCCGATGAAAAACTGTTTTTT
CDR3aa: CASSLGNPDEKLFF

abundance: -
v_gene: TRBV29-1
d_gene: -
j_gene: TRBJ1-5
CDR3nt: TGCAGCGCTTTAGGTCAGCCCCAGCATTTT
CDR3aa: CSALGQPQHF

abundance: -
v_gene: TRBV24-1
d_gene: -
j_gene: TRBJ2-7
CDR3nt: TGTGCCACCTCACGGCCGGGTAGAGGTGGCTACGAGCAGTACTTC
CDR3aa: CATSRPGRGGYEQYF

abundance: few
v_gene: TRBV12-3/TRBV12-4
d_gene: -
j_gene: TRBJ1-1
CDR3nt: TGTGCCAGCACCCCAGGGGTCGTTACTGAAGCTTTCTTT
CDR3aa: CASTPGVVTEAFF

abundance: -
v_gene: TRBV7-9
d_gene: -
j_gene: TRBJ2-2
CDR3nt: TGTGCCAGCAGCCAAAAAGGAGGAACCGGGGAGCTGTTTTTT
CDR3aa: CASSQKGGTGELFF

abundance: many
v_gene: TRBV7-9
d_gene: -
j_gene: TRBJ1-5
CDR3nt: TGTGCCAGCAGCTTGGGGTGGCAGCCCCAGCATTTT
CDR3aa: CASSLGWQPQHF

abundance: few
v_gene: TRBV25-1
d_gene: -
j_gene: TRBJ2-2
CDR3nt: TGTGCCTGGAGTGTTGCAACGAACACCGGGGAGCTGTTTTTT
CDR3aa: CAWSVATNTGELFF

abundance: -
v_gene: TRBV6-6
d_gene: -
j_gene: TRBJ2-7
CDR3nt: TGTGCCAGCAGCTTGGGTAGGGTACTAACCTACGAGCAGTACTTC
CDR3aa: CASSLGRVLTYEQYF

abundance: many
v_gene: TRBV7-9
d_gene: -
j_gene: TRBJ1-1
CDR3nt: TGTGCCAGCAGCTTTACAGGGTTGACTGAAGCTTTCTTT
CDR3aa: CASSFTGLTEAFF

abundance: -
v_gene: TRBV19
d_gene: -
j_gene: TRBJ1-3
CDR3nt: TGTGCCAGTAGTATCGGACGGAGCCGTGGAAACACCATATATTTT
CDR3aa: CASSIGRSRGNTIYF

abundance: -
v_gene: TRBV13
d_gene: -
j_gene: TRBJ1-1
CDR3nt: TGTGCCAGCAGCTTAGGGGAGGGGAAGAACACTGAAGCTTTCTTT
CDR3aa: CASSLGEGKNTEAFF

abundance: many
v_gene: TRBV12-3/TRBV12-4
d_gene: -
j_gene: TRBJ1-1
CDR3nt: TGTGCCAGCAGGGGACGGATGAACACTGAAGCTTTCTTT
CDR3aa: CASRGRMNTEAFF

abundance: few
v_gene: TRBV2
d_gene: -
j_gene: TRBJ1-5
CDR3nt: TGTGCCAGCAGTGAAGCGCTAGGAAATCAGCCCCAGCATTTT
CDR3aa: CASSEALGNQPQHF

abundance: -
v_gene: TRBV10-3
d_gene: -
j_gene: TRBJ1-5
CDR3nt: TGTGCCAGCAGCAAGGGGACACTTAGCAATCAGCCCCAGCATTTT
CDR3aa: CASSKGTLSNQPQHF

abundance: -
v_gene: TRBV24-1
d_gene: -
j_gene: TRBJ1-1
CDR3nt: TGTGCCACCAGTTTCGGACGGGTTGAAGCTTTCTTT
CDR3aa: CATSFGRVEAFF